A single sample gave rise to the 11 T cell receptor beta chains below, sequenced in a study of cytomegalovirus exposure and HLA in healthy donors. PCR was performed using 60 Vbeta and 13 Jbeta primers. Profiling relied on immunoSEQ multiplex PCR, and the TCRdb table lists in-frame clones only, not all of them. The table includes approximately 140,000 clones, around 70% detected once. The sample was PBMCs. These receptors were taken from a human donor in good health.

This CDR3 is CASSPQLETGVGSEKLFF. For the CDR3, the DNA is TGTGCCAGCAGCCCTCAATTAGAAACAGGGGTGGGAAGTGAAAAACTGTTTTTT. The chain couples TRBV5-6 to TRBJ1-4, with TRBD1 matching 7 bases. Germline V CDR1 and CDR2: SGHDT, YYEEEE. The CDR3 has 18 amino acids. The J segment lost 7 bases and the V segment lost 4 bases, leaving 19 bases of the junction unmatched.

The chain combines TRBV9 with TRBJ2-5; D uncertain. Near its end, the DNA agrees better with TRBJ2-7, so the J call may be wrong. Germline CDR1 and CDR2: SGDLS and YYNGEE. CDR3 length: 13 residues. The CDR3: CASSEAPGYEQYF. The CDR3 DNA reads TGTGCCAGCAGCGAGGCCCCCGGGTACGAGCAGTACTTC.

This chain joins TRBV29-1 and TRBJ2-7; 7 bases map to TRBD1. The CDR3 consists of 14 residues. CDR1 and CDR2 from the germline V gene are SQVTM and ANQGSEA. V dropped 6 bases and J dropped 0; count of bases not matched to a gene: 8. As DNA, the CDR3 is TGCAGCGTCGGACACAGGGGTTCCTCCTACGAGCAGTACTTC. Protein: CSVGHRGSSYEQYF.

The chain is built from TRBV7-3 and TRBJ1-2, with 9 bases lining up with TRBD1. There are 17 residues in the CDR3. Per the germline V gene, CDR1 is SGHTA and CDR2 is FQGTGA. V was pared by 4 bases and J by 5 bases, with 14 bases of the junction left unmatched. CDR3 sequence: CASSSYPGDRVGYGYTF. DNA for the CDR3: TGTGCCAGCAGCTCGTACCCGGGGGACAGGGTTGGGTATGGCTACACCTTC.

Written as DNA, the CDR3 is TGTGCCAGCAGTTACTCGGTATGGACAGGGGAGAAACTGTTTTTT. Protein sequence: CASSYSVWTGEKLFF. J is TRBJ1-4 and V is TRBV6-5, with TRBD1 matching 9 bases. Trimming at V came to 0 bases and at J to 11 bases, leaving 7 bases not matched to a gene. This CDR3 is 15 amino acids long. The germline V gene encodes CDR1 MNHEY and CDR2 SVGAGI.

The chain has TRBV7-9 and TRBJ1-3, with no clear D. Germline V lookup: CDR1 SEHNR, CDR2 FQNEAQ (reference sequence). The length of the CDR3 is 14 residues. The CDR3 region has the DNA TGTTCACGGGATACCACCAGGTCTGGAAACACCATATATTTT. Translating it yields CSRDTTRSGNTIYF.

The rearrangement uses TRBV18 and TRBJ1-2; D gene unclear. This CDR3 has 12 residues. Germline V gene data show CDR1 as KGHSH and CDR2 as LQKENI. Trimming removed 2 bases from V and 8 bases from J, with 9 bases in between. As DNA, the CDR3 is TGTGCCAGCTCACCAGAGGCTTCAGGCTACACCTTC. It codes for CASSPEASGYTF. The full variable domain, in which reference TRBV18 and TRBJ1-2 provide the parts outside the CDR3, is NAGVMQNPRHLVRRRGQEARLRCSPMKGHSHVYWYRQLPEEGLKFMVYLQKENIIDESGMPKERFSAEFPKEGPSILRIQQVVRGDSAAYFCASSPEASGYTFGSGTRLTVV.

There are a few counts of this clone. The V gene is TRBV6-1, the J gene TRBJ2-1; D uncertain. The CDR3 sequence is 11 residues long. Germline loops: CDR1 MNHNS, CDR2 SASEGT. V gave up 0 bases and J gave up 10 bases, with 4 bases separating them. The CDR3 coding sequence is TGTGCCAGCAGTGAAGCGCTAGAGCAGTTCTTC. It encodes CASSEALEQFF.

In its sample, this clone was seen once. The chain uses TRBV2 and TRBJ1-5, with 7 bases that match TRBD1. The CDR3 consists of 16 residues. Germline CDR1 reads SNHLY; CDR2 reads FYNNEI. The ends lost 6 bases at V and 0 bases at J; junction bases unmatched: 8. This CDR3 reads CASSSDRSYSNQPQHF. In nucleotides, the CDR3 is TGTGCCAGCAGCTCGGACAGGAGTTATAGCAATCAGCCCCAGCATTTT.

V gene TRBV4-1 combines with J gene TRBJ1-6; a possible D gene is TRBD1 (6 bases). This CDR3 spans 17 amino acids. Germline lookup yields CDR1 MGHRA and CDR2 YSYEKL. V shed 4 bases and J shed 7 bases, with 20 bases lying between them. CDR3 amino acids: CASSPERGNSGNSPLHF. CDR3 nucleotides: TGCGCCAGCAGCCCTGAAAGGGGGAATTCGGGGAATTCACCCCTCCACTTT.

The CDR3 reads CASSLRQGVAYEQYF. The CDR3 DNA follows: TGCGCCAGCAGCTTGCGTCAGGGGGTAGCCTACGAGCAGTACTTC. This chain joins TRBV5-1 and TRBJ2-7; 7 bases agree with TRBD1. The germline gives CDR1 SGHRS, CDR2 YFSETQ. Losses at the gene ends were 1 base for V and 2 bases for J; bases not matched to a gene: 6. CDR3 length: 15 amino acids. The complete variable domain, with remaining parts taken from reference TRBV5-1 and TRBJ2-7, reads KAGVTQTPRYLIKTRGQQVTLSCSPISGHRSVSWYQQTPGQGLQFLFEYFSETQRNKGNFPGRFSGRQFSNSRSEMNVSTLELGDSALYLCASSLRQGVAYEQYFGPGTRLTVT.